This TCR beta chain was identified during a study of beta chain features in type 1 diabetes. Background on the study: The patient and healthy donor groups were comparable for age, gender and cell yields. General study points: Compared with healthy donors, patients appeared to share more similar naive, central memory and regulatory TCRB repertoires. PCR could preferentially amplify shorter templates, alike in patients and controls.

Staining for CD45RO/CCR7/CD25/CD127/CD95/CD27 allowed sorting of CD4+ naive, central memory, regulatory and stem cell-like memory cells. The length of the CDR3 is 13 residues. Per germline, CDR1 SNHLY and CDR2 FYNNEI. V was trimmed by 3 bases and J by 5 bases, leaving 10 bases between them. Reverse transcription of all isolated RNA meant that expressed TCRB transcripts were sequenced. Assay: immunoSEQ multiplex PCR; the TCRdb copy retains only in-frame clones and omits some. Among more than 300,000 clones listed, roughly 8% were seen once. On this clone itself: Its antigen is still unknown.

The J gene is TRBJ2-5, the V gene TRBV2; D is unresolved. Sequencing was performed on central memory CD4+ T cells from blood. The sequence was collected from a woman under 30 in good health. The CDR3 protein is CASSDPFRETQYF. The CDR3, as DNA: TGTGCCAGCAGTGACCCCTTCCGGGAGACCCAGTACTTC.